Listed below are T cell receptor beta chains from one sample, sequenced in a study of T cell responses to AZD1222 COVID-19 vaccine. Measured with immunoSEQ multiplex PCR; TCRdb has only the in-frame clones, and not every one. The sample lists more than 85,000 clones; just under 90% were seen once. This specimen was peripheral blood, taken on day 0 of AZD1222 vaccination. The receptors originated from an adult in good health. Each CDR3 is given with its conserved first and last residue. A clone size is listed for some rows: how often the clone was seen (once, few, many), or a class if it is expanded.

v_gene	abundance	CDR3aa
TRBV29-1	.	CSVRDRGAQRMNTEAFF
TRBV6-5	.	CASRDQITYEQYF
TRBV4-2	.	CASSRDGESSYNEQFF
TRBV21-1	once	CASSKLYGQGIPYEQYF
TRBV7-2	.	CASSFLTSDPQGYF
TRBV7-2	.	CASSSGPGAETQYF
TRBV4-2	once	CASSQDSGANTEAFF
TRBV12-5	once	CASGTTGDNEQFF
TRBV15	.	CATSRGTSRRYNEQFF
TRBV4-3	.	CASSSATGARNSPLHF
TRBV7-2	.	CASSLGGQGRTEAFF
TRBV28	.	CASSNGQGYGYTF
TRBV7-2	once	CASSLTPNYGNTIYF
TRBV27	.	CASSSGTGRSPLHF
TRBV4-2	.	CASSARDGAGYEQYF
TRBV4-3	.	CASSQDVRNLNTGELFF
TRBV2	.	CASSEVRGQPQHF
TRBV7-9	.	CASSQGGEAFF
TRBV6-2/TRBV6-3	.	CASSYTENYGYTF
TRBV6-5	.	CASSYSLNQPQHF
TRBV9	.	CASSVTADNSPLHF
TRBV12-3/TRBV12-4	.	CASKPGPPYGYTF
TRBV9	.	CASSRGGVIGYTF
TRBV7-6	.	CASSYGLGPQTGEQYF
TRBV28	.	CASSPPATDTQYF
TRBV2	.	CASSEASGGSTQYF
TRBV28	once	CATSPGGKPPLHF
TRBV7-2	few	CASSLDSTGTYEQYF
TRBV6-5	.	CASSYSTGESYGYTF
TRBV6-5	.	CASLASPGQSNEAFF
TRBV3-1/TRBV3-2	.	CASSHQRGGQQFF
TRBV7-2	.	CASSREGGLGAAISYEQYF
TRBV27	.	CASSPRGDYNSPLHF
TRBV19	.	CASSIDFGQTSYNSPLHF
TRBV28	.	CASRTPGSTEAFF
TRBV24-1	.	CATSDLGNRDIDTQYF
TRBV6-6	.	CASSTPGTGEYGYTF
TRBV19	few	CASSTNPRTGRTEAFF
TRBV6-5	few	CASRLRITYEQYF
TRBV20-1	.	CRGGMNTEAFF
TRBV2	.	CASTLEQGLEAFF
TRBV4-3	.	CASSQGGGGAGGEQFF
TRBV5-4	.	CASSLETGSNYGYTF
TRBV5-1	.	CASSLGQGRRPYNEQFF
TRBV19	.	CASSTGVPNTEAFF
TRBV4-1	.	CASSQASGATGELFF
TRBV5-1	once	CASSLAQGVGTEAFF
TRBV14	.	CASSQGQGTTEAFF
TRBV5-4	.	CASSIRQGVAEAFF
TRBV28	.	CASNLGQGLTYEQYF
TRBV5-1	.	CASSLDRTGVSYNEQFF
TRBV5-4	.	CASSWGQGDTDTQYF
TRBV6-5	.	CAGSLGGHYGYTF